Sequencing of this T cell receptor (beta chain) was carried out in a study of cytomegalovirus exposure and HLA in healthy donors. Whole-study context: An earlier analysis identified approximately 110 million unique TCR beta sequences in 150 million to 200 million T cells.

Concerning this clone: As yet, its antigen is unknown.

Study findings and constraints: The classifier was said to identify cytomegalovirus status with high specificity and sensitivity.

V was clipped by 0 bases and J by 1 base, with 9 bases between them. CDR1 is GTSNPN and CDR2 is SVGIG in the germline V gene (reference sequence). The CDR3 runs 14 residues. 13 Jbeta primers and 60 Vbeta primers were used for the PCR. Assay: immunoSEQ multiplex PCR; the TCRdb copy retains only in-frame clones and omits some. The table includes about 150,000 clones, around 80% detected once. This TCR came from a woman between 50 and 59 years old in good health and CMV-seropositive. This chain connects TRBV30 to TRBJ1-2, with no clear D. The sequenced material came from PBMCs. The CDR3 DNA reads TGTGCCTGGAGTGTACTAGGTCGTAACTATGGCTACACCTTC. It yields the protein CAWSVLGRNYGYTF.